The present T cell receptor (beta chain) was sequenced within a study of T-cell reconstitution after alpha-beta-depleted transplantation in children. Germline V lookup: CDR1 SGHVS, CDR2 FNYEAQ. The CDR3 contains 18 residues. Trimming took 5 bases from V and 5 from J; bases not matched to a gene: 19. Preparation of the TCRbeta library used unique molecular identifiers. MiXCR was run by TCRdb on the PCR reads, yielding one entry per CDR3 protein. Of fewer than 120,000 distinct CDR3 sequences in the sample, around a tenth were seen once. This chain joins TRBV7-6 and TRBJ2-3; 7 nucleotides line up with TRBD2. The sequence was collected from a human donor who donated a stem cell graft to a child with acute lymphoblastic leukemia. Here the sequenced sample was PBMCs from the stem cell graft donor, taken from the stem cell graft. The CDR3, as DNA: TGTGCCAGCAGCCTACCTAAAACGGCGGGAGCATGGGAAGATACGCAGTATTTT. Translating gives CASSLPKTAGAWEDTQYF. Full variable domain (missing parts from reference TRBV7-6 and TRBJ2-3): GAGVSQSPRYKVTKRGQDVALRCDPISGHVSLYWYRQALGQGPEFLTYFNYEAQQDKSGLPNDRFSAERPEGSISTLTIQRTEQRDSAMYRCASSLPKTAGAWEDTQYFGPGTRLTVL.